The clone carrying this TCR beta chain was observed a handful of times. The antigen remains unidentified. Four subsets defined by CD45RA and CD27 were sorted after CD3, CD4, CD8 and live/dead staining. This entry comes from a study of naive and memory T cell subsets. Study-wide findings and caveats: In CD4 and CD8 cells, diversity dropped from naive through EMRA. TCR counts from RNA may reflect activation-linked expression changes.

The beta constant-region primer was an equimolar mix of two oligonucleotides covering TRBC1 and TRBC2. Each CDR3 protein gets one entry after TCRdb re-called the UMI-ligation and nested PCR reads with MiXCR. The repertoire holds 120,000 to 150,000 distinct CDR3 sequences, over 15% seen once, with more than 0.13% in the top ten. The V segment lost 8 bases and the J segment 3 bases; nucleotides outside the gene matches: 17. The CDR3 has 17 amino acids. The chain combines TRBV23-1 with TRBJ2-3; 7 bases are a match to TRBD1. TRBV23-1 carries the ORF label, with uncertain function. The sequencing input was naive CD4+ T cells from blood. The receptor comes from a human donor in good health. The CDR3 region has the DNA TGCGCCAGCCGAACTGGGACAGAGCTAAGTAGTACAGATACGCAGTATTTT. Translated: CASRTGTELSSTDTQYF.